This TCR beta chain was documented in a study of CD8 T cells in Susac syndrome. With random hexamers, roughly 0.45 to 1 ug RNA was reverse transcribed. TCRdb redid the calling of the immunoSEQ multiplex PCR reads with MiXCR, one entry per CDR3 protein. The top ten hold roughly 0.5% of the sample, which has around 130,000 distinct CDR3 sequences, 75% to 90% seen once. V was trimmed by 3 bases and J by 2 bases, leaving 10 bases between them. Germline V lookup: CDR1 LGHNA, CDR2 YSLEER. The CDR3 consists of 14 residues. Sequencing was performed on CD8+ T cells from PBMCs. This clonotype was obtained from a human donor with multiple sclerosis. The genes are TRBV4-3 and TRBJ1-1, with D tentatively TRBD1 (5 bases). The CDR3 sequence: CASSHWGDNTEAFF. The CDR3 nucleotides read TGCGCCAGCAGCCATTGGGGGGATAACACTGAAGCTTTCTTT.